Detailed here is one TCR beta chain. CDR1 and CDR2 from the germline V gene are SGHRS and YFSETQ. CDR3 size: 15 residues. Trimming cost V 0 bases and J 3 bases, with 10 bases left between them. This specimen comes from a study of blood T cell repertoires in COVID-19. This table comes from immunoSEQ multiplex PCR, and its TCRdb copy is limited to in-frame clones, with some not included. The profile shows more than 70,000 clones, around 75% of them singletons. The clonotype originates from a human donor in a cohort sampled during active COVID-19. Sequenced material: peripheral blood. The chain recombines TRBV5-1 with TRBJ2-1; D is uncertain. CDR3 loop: CASSLAPPFYNEQFF. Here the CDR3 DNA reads TGCGCCAGCAGCTTGGCCCCTCCTTTCTACAATGAGCAGTTCTTC.